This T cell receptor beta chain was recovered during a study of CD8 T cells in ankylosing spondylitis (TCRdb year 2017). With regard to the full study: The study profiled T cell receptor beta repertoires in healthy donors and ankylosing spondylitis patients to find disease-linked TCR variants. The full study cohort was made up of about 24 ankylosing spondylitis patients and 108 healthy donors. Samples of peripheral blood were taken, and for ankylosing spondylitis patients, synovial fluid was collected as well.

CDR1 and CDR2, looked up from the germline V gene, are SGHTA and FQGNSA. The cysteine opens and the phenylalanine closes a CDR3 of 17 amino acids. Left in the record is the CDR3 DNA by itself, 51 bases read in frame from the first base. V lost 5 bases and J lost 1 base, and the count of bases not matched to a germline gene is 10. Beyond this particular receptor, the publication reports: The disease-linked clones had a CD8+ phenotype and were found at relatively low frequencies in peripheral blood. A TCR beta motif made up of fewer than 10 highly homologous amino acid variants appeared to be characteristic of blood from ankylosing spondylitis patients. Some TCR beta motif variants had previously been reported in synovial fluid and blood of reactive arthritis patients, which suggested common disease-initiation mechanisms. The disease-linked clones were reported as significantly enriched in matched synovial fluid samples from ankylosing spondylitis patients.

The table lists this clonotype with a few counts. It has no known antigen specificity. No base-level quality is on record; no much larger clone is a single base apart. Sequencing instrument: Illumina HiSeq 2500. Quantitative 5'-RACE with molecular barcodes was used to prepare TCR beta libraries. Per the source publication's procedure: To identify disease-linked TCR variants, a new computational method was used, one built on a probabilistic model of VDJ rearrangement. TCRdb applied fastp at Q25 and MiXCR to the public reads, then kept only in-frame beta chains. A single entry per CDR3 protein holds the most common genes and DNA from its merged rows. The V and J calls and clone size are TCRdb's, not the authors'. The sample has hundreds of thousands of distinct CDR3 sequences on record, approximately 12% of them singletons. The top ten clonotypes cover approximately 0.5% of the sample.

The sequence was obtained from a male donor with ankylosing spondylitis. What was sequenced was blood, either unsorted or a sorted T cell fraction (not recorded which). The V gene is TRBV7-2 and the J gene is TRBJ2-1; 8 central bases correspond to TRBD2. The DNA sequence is TGTGCCAGCAGCCGAAATAAACTAGCGGCATCCTACAATGAGCAGTTCTTC. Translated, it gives CASSRNKLAASYNEQFF.